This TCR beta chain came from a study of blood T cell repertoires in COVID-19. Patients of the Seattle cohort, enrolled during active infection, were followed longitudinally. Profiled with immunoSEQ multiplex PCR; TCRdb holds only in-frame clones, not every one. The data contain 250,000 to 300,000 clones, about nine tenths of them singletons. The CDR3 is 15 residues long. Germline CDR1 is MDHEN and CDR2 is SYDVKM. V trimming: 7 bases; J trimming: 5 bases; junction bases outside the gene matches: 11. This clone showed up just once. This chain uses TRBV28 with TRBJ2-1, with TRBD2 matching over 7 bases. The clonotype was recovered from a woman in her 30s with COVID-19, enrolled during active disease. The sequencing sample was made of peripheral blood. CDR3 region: CASKTPGTINNEQFF. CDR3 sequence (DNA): TGTGCCAGCAAGACCCCCGGGACTATTAACAATGAGCAGTTCTTC. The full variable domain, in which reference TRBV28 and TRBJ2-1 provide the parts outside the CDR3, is DVKVTQSSRYLVKRTGEKVFLECVQDMDHENMFWYRQDPGLGLRLIYFSYDVKMKEKGDIPEGYSVSREKKERFSLILESASTNQTSMYLCASKTPGTINNEQFFGPGTRLTVL.